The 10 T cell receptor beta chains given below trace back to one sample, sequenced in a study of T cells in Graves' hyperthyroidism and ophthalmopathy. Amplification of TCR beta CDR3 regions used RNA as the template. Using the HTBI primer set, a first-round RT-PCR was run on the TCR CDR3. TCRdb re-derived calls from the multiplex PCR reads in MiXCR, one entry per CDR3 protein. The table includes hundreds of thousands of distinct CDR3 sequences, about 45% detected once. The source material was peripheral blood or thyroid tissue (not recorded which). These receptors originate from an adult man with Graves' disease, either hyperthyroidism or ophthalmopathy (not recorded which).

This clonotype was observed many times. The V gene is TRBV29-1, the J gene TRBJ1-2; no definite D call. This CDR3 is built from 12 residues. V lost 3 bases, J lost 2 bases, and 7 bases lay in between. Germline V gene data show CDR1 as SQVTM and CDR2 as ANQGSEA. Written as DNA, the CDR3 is TGCAGCGTTGACAGTTCCAACTATGGCTACACCTTC. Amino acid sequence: CSVDSSNYGYTF.

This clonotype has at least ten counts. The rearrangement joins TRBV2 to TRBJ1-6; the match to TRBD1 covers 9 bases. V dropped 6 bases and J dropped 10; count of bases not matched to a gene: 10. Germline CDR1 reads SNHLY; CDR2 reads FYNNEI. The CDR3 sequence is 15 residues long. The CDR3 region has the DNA TGTGCCAGCAGGAACTCCGGGACAGGGTTATCACCCCTCCACTTT. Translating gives CASRNSGTGLSPLHF.

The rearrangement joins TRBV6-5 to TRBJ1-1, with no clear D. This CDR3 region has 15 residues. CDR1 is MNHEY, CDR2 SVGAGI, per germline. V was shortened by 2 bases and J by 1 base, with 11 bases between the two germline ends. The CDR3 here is CASSYPGSRNTEAFF. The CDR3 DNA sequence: TGTGCCAGCAGTTACCCGGGATCGAGGAACACTGAAGCTTTCTTT.

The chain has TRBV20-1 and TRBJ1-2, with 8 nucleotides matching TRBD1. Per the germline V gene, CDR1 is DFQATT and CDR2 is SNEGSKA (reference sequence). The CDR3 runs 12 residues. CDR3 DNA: TGCAGCGTTGAGACAGGGGCCGATGGCTACACCTTC. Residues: CSVETGADGYTF.

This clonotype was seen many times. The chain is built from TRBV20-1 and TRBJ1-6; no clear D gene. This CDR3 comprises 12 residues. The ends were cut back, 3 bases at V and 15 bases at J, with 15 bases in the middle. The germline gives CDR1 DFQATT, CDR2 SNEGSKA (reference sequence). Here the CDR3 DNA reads TGCAGTGCTAGGATCGGAGTCGACCGCCTCCACTTT. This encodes CSARIGVDRLHF.

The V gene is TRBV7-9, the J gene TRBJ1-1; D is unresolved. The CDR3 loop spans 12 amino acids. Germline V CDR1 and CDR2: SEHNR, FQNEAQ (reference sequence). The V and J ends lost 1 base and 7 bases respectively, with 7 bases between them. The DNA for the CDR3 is TGTGCCAGCAGCTTAGGTCCCAATGAAGCTTTCTTT. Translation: CASSLGPNEAFF.

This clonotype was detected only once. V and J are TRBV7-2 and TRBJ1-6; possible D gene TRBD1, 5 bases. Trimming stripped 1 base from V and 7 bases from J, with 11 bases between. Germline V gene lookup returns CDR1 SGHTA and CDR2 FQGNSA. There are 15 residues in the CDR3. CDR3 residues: CASSLEGAGNSPLHF. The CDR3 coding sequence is TGTGCCAGCAGCTTAGAAGGGGCGGGCAATTCACCCCTCCACTTT.

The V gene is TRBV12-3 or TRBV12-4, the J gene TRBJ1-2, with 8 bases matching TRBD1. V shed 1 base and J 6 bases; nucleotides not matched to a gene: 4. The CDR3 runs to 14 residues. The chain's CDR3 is CASSLGTGSDGYTF. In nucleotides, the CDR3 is TGTGCCAGCAGTTTAGGGACAGGGTCTGATGGCTACACCTTC.

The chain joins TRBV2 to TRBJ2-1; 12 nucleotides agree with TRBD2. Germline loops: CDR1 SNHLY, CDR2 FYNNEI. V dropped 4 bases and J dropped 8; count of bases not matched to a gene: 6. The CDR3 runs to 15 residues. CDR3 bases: TGTGCCAGCAGTGGGACTAGCGGGACTGGTGATGAGCAGTTCTTC. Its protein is CASSGTSGTGDEQFF. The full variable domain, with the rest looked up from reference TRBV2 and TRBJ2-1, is EPEVTQTPSHQVTQMGQEVILRCVPISNHLYFYWYRQILGQKVEFLVSFYNNEISEKSEIFDDQFSVERPDGSNFTLKIRSTKLEDSAMYFCASSGTSGTGDEQFFGPGTRLTVL.

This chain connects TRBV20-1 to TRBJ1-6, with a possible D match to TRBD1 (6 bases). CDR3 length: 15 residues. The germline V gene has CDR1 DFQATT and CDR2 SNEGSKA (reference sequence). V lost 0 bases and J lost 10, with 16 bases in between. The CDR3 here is CSARDRTGGTSPLHF. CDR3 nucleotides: TGCAGTGCTAGAGACAGAACCGGGGGCACCTCACCCCTCCACTTT.